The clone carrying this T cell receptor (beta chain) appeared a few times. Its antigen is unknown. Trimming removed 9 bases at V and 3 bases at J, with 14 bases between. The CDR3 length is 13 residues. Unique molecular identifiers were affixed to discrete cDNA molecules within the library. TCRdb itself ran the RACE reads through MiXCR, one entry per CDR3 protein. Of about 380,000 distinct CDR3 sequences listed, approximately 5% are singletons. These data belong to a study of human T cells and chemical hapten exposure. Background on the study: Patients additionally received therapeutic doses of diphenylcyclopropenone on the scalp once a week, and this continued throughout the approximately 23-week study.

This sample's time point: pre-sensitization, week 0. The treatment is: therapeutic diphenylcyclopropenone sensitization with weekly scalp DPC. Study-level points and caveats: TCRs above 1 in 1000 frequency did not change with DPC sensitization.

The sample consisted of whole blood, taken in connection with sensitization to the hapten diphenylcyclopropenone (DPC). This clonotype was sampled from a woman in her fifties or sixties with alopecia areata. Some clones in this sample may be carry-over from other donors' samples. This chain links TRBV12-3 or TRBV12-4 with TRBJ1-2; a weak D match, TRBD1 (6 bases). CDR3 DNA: TGTGCCAGTGGGGTAGCAGGGGACTATGGCTACACCTTC. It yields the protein CASGVAGDYGYTF.